This is a list of T cell receptor beta chains from one sample in a study of shared clonotypes between healthy human individuals. Profiled with immunoSEQ multiplex PCR; TCRdb holds only in-frame clones, not every one. Of about 490,000 clones in the sample, 76% are singletons; the top ten hold roughly 13%. The sample was PBMCs. The source of these receptors is a woman in her thirties or forties in good health. Some clones in this sample may be carry-over from other donors' samples. The CDR3 runs from the conserved cysteine through the conserved F or W. A D gene is named only where the DNA matches it firmly. Some rows mark clone size as missing; the rest say once, few, many or name a class of expanded clone.

V gene,clone size,D gene,J gene,CDR3 DNA,CDR3 protein
TRBV15,many,TRBD1,TRBJ1-2,TGTGCCACCAGCAGAGGACAGGGGGGTGGCTACACCTTC,CATSRGQGGGYTF
TRBV2,NA,NA,TRBJ2-7,TGTGCCAGCAGTGCCGGGGCACTCTACGAGCAGTACTTC,CASSAGALYEQYF
TRBV6-5,many,NA,TRBJ1-1,TGTGCCAGCAGTTACTGGGGCACAACGAACACTGAAGCTTTCTTT,CASSYWGTTNTEAFF
TRBV29-1,NA,TRBD1,TRBJ2-1,TGCAGCGCCGGGACAGGGGTGGTCAATGAGCAGCTCTTC,CSAGTGVVNEQLF
TRBV5-4,NA,TRBD1,TRBJ1-1,TGTGCCAGCAGCTCCGGGACAGGACTGAACACTGAAGCTTTCTTT,CASSSGTGLNTEAFF
TRBV5-1,NA,NA,TRBJ2-3,TGCGCCAGCAGCGCGGGGACAGCACAAAATACGCAGTATTTT,CASSAGTAQNTQYF
TRBV15,NA,NA,TRBJ1-2,TGTGCCACCAGCAGAGATAAAGGGGTGGGTGGCTACACCTTC,CATSRDKGVGGYTF
TRBV7-2,NA,TRBD2,TRBJ2-7,TGTGCCAGCAGCCCGAGGACTAGCGGGAACTACGAGCAGTACTTC,CASSPRTSGNYEQYF
TRBV6-7,NA,TRBD2,TRBJ2-1,TGTGCCAGCAGTTACTCGGCTAGCGGGTTCCATGAGCAGTTCTTC,CASSYSASGFHEQFF
TRBV19,NA,NA,TRBJ2-5,TGTGCCAGTAGTATAGAGGGCCCCCCTGGGCGGCGAGAGACCCAGTACTTC,CASSIEGPPGRRETQYF
TRBV10-2,NA,TRBD2,TRBJ2-7,TGCGCCAGCAGTTTAGCGGGAGGATTCGACGAGCAGTACTTC,CASSLAGGFDEQYF
TRBV13,NA,NA,TRBJ2-1,TGTGCCAGCCTAGATCCGGGGGATTCCTACAATGAGCAGTTCTTC,CASLDPGDSYNEQFF
TRBV18,NA,TRBD2,TRBJ2-1,TGTGCCAGCTCCCCGGGACTAGCGGGAGGGCATGAGCAGTTCTTC,CASSPGLAGGHEQFF
TRBV19,NA,NA,TRBJ1-3,TGTGCCAGTAGTACGGTCTCGGGTTCCCCCGGAAACACCATATATTTT,CASSTVSGSPGNTIYF
TRBV14,NA,TRBD1,TRBJ1-1,TGTGCCAGCAGCAGGGACAGGGCCGAGCGGGTTTTCTTT,CASSRDRAERVFF
TRBV19,NA,NA,TRBJ1-1,TGTGCCAGTAGTATCAGGGCAGCGGTGGGTGAAGCTTTCTTT,CASSIRAAVGEAFF
TRBV29-1,NA,NA,TRBJ2-5,TGCAGCGTGGGAAAGGACATTCAGGAGACCCAGTACTTC,CSVGKDIQETQYF
TRBV30,NA,TRBD2,TRBJ2-7,TGTGCCAAATCGGGACTAGCGGGAGTAATGGACTTC,CAKSGLAGVMDF
TRBV7-8,many,NA,TRBJ2-5,TGTGCCAGCAGCTCCCACCGGACAGAAGAGACCCAGTACTTC,CASSSHRTEETQYF
TRBV2,once,TRBD1,TRBJ1-5,TGTGCCAGCAGCCGGGACAGGGCTACTGGGAAGCCCCAGCATTTT,CASSRDRATGKPQHF
TRBV5-1,NA,TRBD1,TRBJ2-7,TGCGCCAGCAGCTTGGGGACAGGGACCTACGAGCAGTACTTC,CASSLGTGTYEQYF
TRBV9,NA,NA,TRBJ2-1,TGTGCCAGCAGCGTAGAAGCGAGCTCCTACAATGAGCAGTTCTTC,CASSVEASSYNEQFF
TRBV15,NA,TRBD1,TRBJ2-7,TGTGCCACCAGCAGAGAACCGGGACAGGACTACGAGCAGTACTTC,CATSREPGQDYEQYF
TRBV6-5,NA,TRBD2,TRBJ2-7,TGTGCCAGCAGGGAAACTAGCGAGTACTACGAGCAGTACTTC,CASRETSEYYEQYF
TRBV7-9,NA,TRBD1,TRBJ2-1,TGTGCCAGCAGCACCGACAGGGGGCTTTCCTACAATGAGCAGTTCTTC,CASSTDRGLSYNEQFF
TRBV7-9,NA,NA,TRBJ2-3,TGTGCCAGCAGGTCAGGCGGTGATACGCAGTATTTT,CASRSGGDTQYF
TRBV19,NA,NA,TRBJ2-7,TGTGCCAGTAGTCCCAGACAACACTACGAGCAGTACTTC,CASSPRQHYEQYF
TRBV30,NA,NA,TRBJ2-5,TGTGCCTGGAGTGTACGGGGCGGTGAGACCCAGTACTTC,CAWSVRGGETQYF
TRBV5-1,NA,NA,TRBJ2-7,TGCGCCAGCAGCTTGGGCCAGGGTTATGACCTCTTTTTCCGCTACGAGCAGTACTTC,CASSLGQGYDLFFRYEQYF
TRBV4-3,NA,NA,TRBJ1-2,TGCGCCAGCAGCCAAGAACCGGCAGTCAGCTATGGCTACACCTTC,CASSQEPAVSYGYTF
TRBV18,NA,NA,TRBJ2-2,TGTGCCAGCTCAGGAACAGCTGCTGGGGAGCTGTTTTTT,CASSGTAAGELFF